This TCR beta chain was obtained from a study of vaccination effects on CD4 cells after COVID-19. Study background: Post-vaccine sampling took place a median of 72 days after the second dose.

The protocol was immunoSEQ multiplex PCR, while the TCRdb copy is restricted to in-frame clones and leaves out a portion. The table has more than 50,000 clones, around three quarters seen once. The CDR3 contains 17 residues. The germline V gene encodes CDR1 KGHSH and CDR2 LQKENI. V shed 3 bases, J shed 2 bases, and the junction held 7 bases outside the gene matches. A single count supports this clone. The antigen is undetermined. Sequencing was preceded by expansion of antigen-specific CD4+ T cells with viral peptide pools in the ViraFEST assay. The culture ran for about eleven days before CD4+ T cells were isolated. Participants were given two doses of BNT162b2 or mRNA-1273 vaccine. Negative nucleocapsid antibody tests before and after vaccination confirmed no previous SARS-CoV-2 infection. Two million PBMC per well received approximately 10 IU/ml IL-2 and about 10 ug/ml peptides in culture. A half-volume exchange with IL-2 medium occurred on days 3 and 7.

The clonotype originates from a human donor who received a COVID-19 vaccine. The sample in question was CD4+ T cells from PBMCs cultured with HCoV-OC43 spike peptides, obtained after COVID-19 vaccination. The subset here: HCoV-OC43 spike overlapping peptide pool stimulation. The rearrangement uses TRBV18 and TRBJ1-3, with 10 nucleotides matching TRBD1. The CDR3 protein is CASSPTLGTGAGNTIYF. The CDR3 nucleotides are TGTGCCAGCTCACCGACTCTTGGGACAGGGGCTGGAAACACCATATATTTT.